The TCR beta chain described here comes from a study of OX40 agonist ivuxolimab in advanced cancers. Method: immunoSEQ multiplex PCR; TCRdb's copy keeps in-frame clones and lacks some. The table lists tens of thousands of clones, approximately 87% of them singletons. The CDR3 is made up of 15 amino acids. Looked up from germline, CDR1 is SEHNR and CDR2 is FQNEAQ (reference sequence). The sample was CD4+ or CD8+ T cells sorted from blood, taken in a trial of the OX40 agonist ivuxolimab. This receptor was obtained from an adult with an advanced solid tumor such as melanoma, head and neck, liver or kidney cancer. The chain has TRBV7-9 and TRBJ2-5; D remains unclear. The J call may be mistaken, given a closer DNA end match to TRBJ2-7. CDR3 residues: CASSLGIPHFYEQYF. CDR3 nucleotides: TGTGCCAGCAGCTTAGGTATCCCACACTTCTACGAGCAGTACTTC.